The clone carrying this TCR beta chain appeared a few times. Individuals aged roughly 18 to 90 years were recruited from 24 US areas. Data came from immunoSEQ multiplex PCR; TCRdb stores just in-frame clones and leaves some out. The sample yields around 340,000 clones, around 85% seen once. This sample stems from a study of blood T cell repertoires in COVID-19. On the study more broadly: Sample material is recorded as cDNA or gDNA derived from T cells, B-cell-depleted T cells, or PBMCs.

Trimming removed 1 base at V and 7 bases at J, with 4 bases between. CDR1 LGHDT and CDR2 YNNKEL come from the germline V gene (reference sequence). This CDR3 is built from 11 residues. This chain uses TRBV3-1 (or the pseudogene TRBV3-2) with TRBJ1-2; D not resolved. The TCR sequence derives from a woman in her thirties or forties with acute COVID-19. The sequenced material came from PBMCs or T cells enriched from blood (not recorded which). CDR3 residues: CASSQGLGYTF. DNA of the CDR3: TGTGCCAGCAGCCAAGGTCTTGGCTACACCTTC.